These T cell receptor beta chains were read from a single sample in a study of somatic mutations in cytotoxic T cells in rheumatoid arthritis. The data were produced by immunoSEQ multiplex PCR, yet TCRdb's version contains in-frame clones alone and is incomplete. The sample includes around 9,000 clones, 60% to 80% seen only once; the top ten take 37%. Sequenced material: CD8+ T cells sorted from blood. The receptor set was obtained from an adult with rheumatoid arthritis. The CDR3 runs from the conserved cysteine through the conserved F or W. A D gene is named only where the DNA matches it firmly. Size tells how often a clone was seen (once, few, many) or the class of an expanded clone, and some rows leave it out.

D gene	J gene	V gene	CDR3 length	clone size	CDR3 DNA	CDR3 protein
NA	TRBJ2-7	TRBV5-4	14	NA	TGTGCCAGCAGCTCTACAGGGAGTAGGTACGAGCAGTACTTC	CASSSTGSRYEQYF
NA	TRBJ2-7	TRBV7-9	14	few	TGTGCCAGCAGCTTTGACAGACGGTCCTACGAGCAGTACTTC	CASSFDRRSYEQYF
NA	TRBJ2-7	TRBV7-9	13	few	TGTGCCAGCACCCCAGTCGGGTCCTACGAGCAGTACTTC	CASTPVGSYEQYF
NA	TRBJ2-1	TRBV4-2	12	NA	TGTGCCAGCAGCCAAGAGGTTGGAGAGCAGTTCTTC	CASSQEVGEQFF
TRBD2	TRBJ2-2	TRBV6-1	14	NA	TGTGCCAGCAGGGCTAGCGGGGACACCGGGGAGCTGTTTTTT	CASRASGDTGELFF
TRBD1	TRBJ2-7	TRBV28	14	few	TGTGCCAGCAGTCCACAGGGGCCGGTCTACGAGCAGTACTTC	CASSPQGPVYEQYF
NA	TRBJ2-5	TRBV28	11	NA	TGTGCCAGCAGTTACCAAGAGACCCAGTACTTC	CASSYQETQYF
NA	TRBJ2-2	TRBV28	14	NA	TGTGCCAGCAGTCCCAGGGTTAGCACCGGGGAGCTGTTTTTT	CASSPRVSTGELFF
NA	TRBJ1-2	TRBV2	13	NA	TGTGCCAGCAGTGGTGGCAGGGGTTATGGCTACACCTTC	CASSGGRGYGYTF
NA	TRBJ2-7	TRBV9	15	NA	TGTGCCAGCAGCGTAGGGGCCGGAACGGACTACGAGCAGTACTTC	CASSVGAGTDYEQYF
NA	TRBJ2-2	TRBV11-3	17	NA	TGTGCCAGCAGCTTAGGTGGGGGGACAGCGTACACCGGGGAGCTGTTTTTT	CASSLGGGTAYTGELFF
NA	TRBJ2-2	TRBV10-3	14	NA	TGTGCCATCAGTGGGGTGGGCAGCGGCGGGGAGCTGTTTTTT	CAISGVGSGGELFF
NA	TRBJ2-6	TRBV13	15	NA	TGTGCCAGCAGCCCCTGGGACTCTGGGGCCAACGTCCTGACTTTC	CASSPWDSGANVLTF
NA	TRBJ2-7	TRBV5-1	15	NA	TGCGCCAGCAGCTTGGATTGGGGGGCCTCCTACGAGCAGTACTTC	CASSLDWGASYEQYF
NA	TRBJ2-7	TRBV14	15	NA	TGTGCCAGCAGCCAAGGAGGGGGAACCGACTACGAGCAGTACTTC	CASSQGGGTDYEQYF
TRBD2	TRBJ2-1	TRBV10-3	15	NA	TGTGCCACCGAACGCCTAGCGGGGGGGCTCAATGAGCAGTTCTTC	CATERLAGGLNEQFF
TRBD1	TRBJ2-5	TRBV11-1	17	NA	TGTGCCAGCAGCAAAGATCATCGGGACAGGCCCCAAGAGACCCAGTACTTC	CASSKDHRDRPQETQYF
NA	TRBJ2-7	TRBV6-6	13	NA	TGTGCCAGCAGTCATCAACTAGGGTACGAGCAGTACTTC	CASSHQLGYEQYF
NA	TRBJ2-5	TRBV6-1	15	NA	TGTGCCACCTCCGAACAGGCGGGGGCCCAAGAGACCCAGTACTTC	CATSEQAGAQETQYF
TRBD2	TRBJ2-1	TRBV19	11	few	TGTGCTAGCGGGGGGGGGAATGAGCAGTTCTTC	CASGGGNEQFF
TRBD1	TRBJ1-1	TRBV4-1	16	NA	TGCGCCAGCAGCCCGCGGACAGGGGGATTGAACACTGAAGCTTTCTTT	CASSPRTGGLNTEAFF
TRBD2	TRBJ2-7	TRBV19	13	NA	TGTGCCACGAGCGGGAGGGCCTCCTACGAGCAGTACTTC	CATSGRASYEQYF
TRBD1	TRBJ2-7	TRBV2	15	NA	TGTGCCAGCAGACCACCCGGGACAGGGAACTACGAGCAGTACTTC	CASRPPGTGNYEQYF
NA	TRBJ1-5	TRBV28	15	NA	TGTGCCAGCAGTTTAGCAGGGTTCAGCAATCAGCCCCAGCATTTT	CASSLAGFSNQPQHF
NA	TRBJ1-5	TRBV5-8	12	NA	TGTGCCAGCAGGGATCCCAATCAGCCCCAGCATTTT	CASRDPNQPQHF
TRBD1	TRBJ1-3	TRBV6-5	15	NA	TGTGCCAGCAGCCACGCAGGGGGACTCGGAAACACCATATATTTT	CASSHAGGLGNTIYF
NA	TRBJ2-2	TRBV6-5	15	NA	TGTGCCAGCAGTTACTCCTTAGCGGACACCGGGGAGCTGTTTTTT	CASSYSLADTGELFF
NA	TRBJ2-2	TRBV7-2	17	NA	TGTGCCAGCAGCTTAATGGAGATCAGGGGAGTCTCCGGGGAGCTGTTTTTT	CASSLMEIRGVSGELFF
NA	TRBJ2-1	TRBV7-6	14	NA	TGTGCCAGCAGCTTTGGGCCCCGGACACATGAGCAGTTCTTC	CASSFGPRTHEQFF
TRBD1	TRBJ1-1	TRBV10-3	15	NA	TGTGCCATCAGTCTATTACAGGGGAAGATCACTGAAGCTTTCTTT	CAISLLQGKITEAFF
NA	TRBJ2-2	TRBV9	13	once	TGTGCCAGCAGCGGTAGAGCGACCGGGGAGCTGTTTTTT	CASSGRATGELFF
NA	TRBJ2-2	TRBV19	12	NA	TGTGCCAGTAGCCTCCGGACCGGGGAGCTGTTTTTT	CASSLRTGELFF
NA	TRBJ1-1	TRBV6-1	12	NA	TGTGCCAGCAGTGACAGAGACACTGAAGCTTTCTTT	CASSDRDTEAFF
NA	TRBJ1-2	TRBV25-1	12	NA	TGTGCCAGCAGTGAAGGGGGCTATGGCTACACCTTC	CASSEGGYGYTF
NA	TRBJ2-7	TRBV6-1	13	NA	TGTGCCACCATGGGGGTGGGGTCCTACGAGCAGTACTTC	CATMGVGSYEQYF